This T cell receptor (beta chain) stems from a study of persistence of HIV-infected CD4 T cells. General study results and limits: Degenerate expanded CDR3beta sequences were enriched among CMV- and Gag-responding cells. TCR oligoclonality correlated with proviral oligoclonality in the same sorted populations.

Details on this clone: Antigen: not known.

Between the trimmed V and J ends, which lost 1 base and 0 bases, there was a span of 6 bases. Germline V gene sequence: CDR1 GTSNPN, CDR2 SVGIG (reference sequence). This CDR3 has 13 residues. The libraries were made with immunoSEQ version 4 in survey mode. TCRdb's copy holds only in-frame clones and misses some; the assay was immunoSEQ multiplex PCR. Among approximately 40,000 clones listed, around 78% were seen once. The stimulus was an HIV-1 Gag 15-mer peptide pool, about 1.1 ug/peptide/mL. Sorted nonresponding memory CD4+ T cells were CD40L-negative, CD69-negative, CD45RO-high. Plasma HIV-1 RNA stayed below 50 copies/mL for at least 4 years.

This clonotype was obtained from an adult man with HIV who was CMV-seropositive. This chain joins TRBV30 and TRBJ1-1, with no clear D. Specimen: CD4+ T cells sorted from PBMCs after approximately 20-hour stimulation, collected from a patient who received antiretroviral therapy. The CDR3 region is CAWSGSVNTEAFF. CDR3 nucleotide sequence: TGTGCCTGGAGTGGGTCGGTGAACACTGAAGCTTTCTTT. Complete variable domain (other parts from reference TRBV30 and TRBJ1-1): SQTIHQWPATLVQPVGSPLSLECTVEGTSNPNLYWYRQAAGRGLQLLFYSVGIGQISSEVPQNLSASRPQDRQFILSSKKLLLSDSGFYLCAWSGSVNTEAFFGQGTRLTVV.